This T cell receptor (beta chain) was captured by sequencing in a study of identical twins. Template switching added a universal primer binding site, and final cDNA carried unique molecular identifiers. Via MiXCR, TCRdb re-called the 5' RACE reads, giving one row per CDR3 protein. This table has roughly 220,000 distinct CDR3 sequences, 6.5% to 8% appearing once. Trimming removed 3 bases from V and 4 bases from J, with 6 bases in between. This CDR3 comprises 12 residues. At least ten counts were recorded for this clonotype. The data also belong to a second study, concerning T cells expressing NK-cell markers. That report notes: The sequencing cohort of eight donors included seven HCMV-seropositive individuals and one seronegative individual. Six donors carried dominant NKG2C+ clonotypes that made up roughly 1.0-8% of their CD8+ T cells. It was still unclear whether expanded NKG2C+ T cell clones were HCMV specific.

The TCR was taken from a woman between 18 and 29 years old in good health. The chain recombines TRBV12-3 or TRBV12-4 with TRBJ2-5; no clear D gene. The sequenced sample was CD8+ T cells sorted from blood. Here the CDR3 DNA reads TGTGCCAGCAGTTTTATTGGAGAGACCCAGTACTTC. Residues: CASSFIGETQYF.